These T cell receptor beta chains were read from a single sample in a study of T cell responses to AZD1222 COVID-19 vaccine. Only in-frame clones appear in the TCRdb table, and some are missing; sequencing was by immunoSEQ multiplex PCR. The table has about 180,000 clones, about 90% seen once. Sample: peripheral blood, taken 28 days after the second AZD1222 dose. Every receptor here comes from an adult who received the AZD1222 COVID-19 vaccine. Each CDR3 is given with its conserved first and last residue. The D gene is left open where the match is weak.

>TRBV10-3|NA|TRBJ2-2
CAISESMQGANTGELFF
>TRBV6-1|TRBD1|TRBJ1-5
CASSEFRGPSNQPQHF
>TRBV4-1|NA|TRBJ1-2
CASSLDPDRNYGYTF
>TRBV5-1|NA|TRBJ2-1
CASSLALATYNEQFF
>TRBV4-3|NA|TRBJ1-2
CASSQDRWGTNYGYTF
>TRBV7-2|NA|TRBJ2-3
CALSQTGVDTQYF
>TRBV30|NA|TRBJ1-6
CAWSGGGVYNSPLHF
>TRBV19|NA|TRBJ1-1
CASRVAENTEAFF
>TRBV5-4|NA|TRBJ1-2
CASSLRGGRQGYGYTF
>TRBV9|NA|TRBJ1-4
CASSALVGQAGRREKLFF
>TRBV13|NA|TRBJ2-5
CASSLGQGYQETQYF
>TRBV5-1|NA|TRBJ2-7
CASREAGWEQYF
>TRBV19|NA|TRBJ2-2
CASSIGYGELFF
>TRBV4-2|TRBD1|TRBJ2-7
CASSHGTGGSHEQYF
>TRBV7-9|TRBD1|TRBJ1-1
CASSFTGVFTEAFF
>TRBV24-1|TRBD1|TRBJ1-2
CATSDGTGSDGYTF
>TRBV28|NA|TRBJ1-5
CASSLMAGYNQPQHF
>TRBV5-1|NA|TRBJ1-2
CASSVGPTNYGYTF
>TRBV3-1/TRBV3-2|NA|TRBJ2-1
CASSQGGAAFEQFF
>TRBV9|TRBD1|TRBJ2-7
CASSAGQGGRAYEQYF
>TRBV18|TRBD1|TRBJ1-1
CASSTGMNTEAFF
>TRBV28|TRBD1|TRBJ1-2
CASRKRTGGYGYTF
>TRBV7-2|TRBD1|TRBJ1-6
CASSLGAGQGSSPLHF
>TRBV4-3|NA|TRBJ1-4
CASSQEVRTNEKLFF
>TRBV7-2|NA|TRBJ1-5
CASSLGQQRAQHF
>TRBV25-1|NA|TRBJ1-6
CASSDAAFLNNSPLHF
>TRBV19|NA|TRBJ2-1
CASRPQGLAANNEQFF
>TRBV2|NA|TRBJ1-1
CASSSWTLTENTEAFF
>TRBV4-2|NA|TRBJ2-4
CASSQDSGRGDIQYF
>TRBV7-9|NA|TRBJ1-5
CASSSITGSGNQPQHF
>TRBV28|TRBD1|TRBJ2-3
CATGDRGGTDTQYF
>TRBV3-1/TRBV3-2|NA|TRBJ2-1
CASSHSGINEQFF
>TRBV4-1|NA|TRBJ1-1
CASSQDRLNTEAFF
>TRBV5-5|NA|TRBJ1-3
CASSLRGSGNTIYF
>TRBV6-5|NA|TRBJ1-1
CASSYSTGANTEAFF
>TRBV30|NA|TRBJ2-7
CAWSVQGHEQYF
>TRBV2|TRBD1|TRBJ1-2
CASSVEKTGGGYTF
>TRBV5-1|NA|TRBJ2-3
CASSPKHGPDTQYF
>TRBV11-3|NA|TRBJ2-2
CASSLGQSRELFF
>TRBV3-1/TRBV3-2|TRBD2|TRBJ2-2
CASSQERKTSGDANTGELFF
>TRBV11-1|NA|TRBJ2-6
CASSLRHSGANVLTF
>TRBV5-4|NA|TRBJ2-4
CASSRSGLALLAKNIQYF
>TRBV7-3|NA|TRBJ2-2
CASSLTDTNTGELFF
>TRBV6-5|NA|TRBJ1-2
CASSYSSTWRYGYTF
>TRBV19|NA|TRBJ2-5
CASSISGVQETQYF
>TRBV6-5|TRBD1|TRBJ1-2
CASSYSWGQGYGYTF
>TRBV6-5|NA|TRBJ2-3
CASGPLLADTQYF
>TRBV7-3|TRBD1|TRBJ2-5
CASSAGGEETQYF
>TRBV27|NA|TRBJ1-2
CASSLGVGYTF
>TRBV18|NA|TRBJ2-7
CASSPDTTREQYF
>TRBV6-6|TRBD2|TRBJ2-1
CASRSHSGGYNEQFF
>TRBV14|TRBD1|TRBJ1-2
CASSQAKGATYGYTF
>TRBV19|NA|TRBJ1-5
CASSPFVQGGNQPQHF
>TRBV6-4|NA|TRBJ1-4
CASSDSGAVGEKLFF
>TRBV11-2|TRBD1|TRBJ2-1
CASSLDKGAHGEQFF
>TRBV13|TRBD1|TRBJ1-2
CASSLNRGYGYTF